This T cell receptor beta chain was recorded in a study of blood T cell repertoires in COVID-19. Study context: Samples representing acute and convalescent COVID-19 were sourced from the United States, Italy and Spain. Nucleic acid was either cDNA or gDNA, and it came from T cells, B-cell-depleted T cells, or PBMCs.

In the authors' workflow: It was from reference gene primer amplification that nucleated cell counts were estimated. The data were produced by immunoSEQ multiplex PCR, yet TCRdb's version contains in-frame clones alone and is incomplete. V and J calls and clone size are as listed in that table; D and trimming were resolved from the DNA. The sample holds approximately 350,000 clones, 85% to 90% seen once. This clone was seen a few times. Germline CDR1 reads MDHEN; CDR2 reads SYDVKM. The CDR3 has 12 amino acids. Trimming pared 5 bases from V and 3 bases from J, leaving 7 bases between. The genes are TRBV28 and TRBJ1-2; no clear D. The sample consisted of peripheral blood. The receptor's source is a woman in her 70s with COVID-19, enrolled during active disease. For the CDR3, the DNA is TGTGCCAGCAGTCTTAGAGACTATGGCTACACCTTC. Protein product: CASSLRDYGYTF.